The present entry profiles one T cell receptor beta chain with its context. The clone's antigen remains unknown. Base qualities are missing; no much larger clone stands one base away. This sample was included in a study of blood T cell repertoires in COVID-19 (dated by TCRdb to about 2020). Study-level background: The collaborator samples originated in the United States, Italy and Spain and spanned the acute and convalescent phases of COVID-19. The prospective study material was composed of cDNA or gDNA derived from T cells, B-cell-depleted T cells, or PBMCs. The dataset comprised deeply sampled blood TCRbeta repertoires from subjects exposed to, actively infected with, or recovered from COVID-19. The repertoires were released in a freely available public database intended as a resource for research on the immune response to SARS-CoV-2. The samples were drawn from two sources: the first 160 participants of the ongoing ImmuneRACE study, and over 950 subjects contributed by 6 global collaborators. A de-identified subject ID, COVID-19 status, age in years and sex were almost always included in the sample metadata. Where HLA class I and class II types were available, the types were taken from metadata supplied by the sample provider, not from assay-based typing.

The germline V gene encodes CDR1 LGHNT and CDR2 FRNRAP. Relative to germline, V is missing 6 bases and J is missing 7 bases, with 10 bases of the junction outside any gene match. The CDR3 holds 14 amino acids from the cysteine to the phenylalanine. The CDR3 DNA has 42 bases and is translated from base 1. TCRbeta CDR3 regions were amplified from genomic DNA using the immunoSEQ Assay, a bias-controlled multiplex PCR. Processing in the source paper ran as follows. Within the assay, amplification of reference gene primers was used to estimate how many nucleated cells each sample contained. To quantify the absolute abundance of each unique TCRbeta CDR3 rearrangement, sequence reads were collapsed and filtered. For each sample, productive Simpson clonality was calculated by taking the square root of Simpson's diversity index across productive rearrangements. Drawn from immuneACCESS, this table holds only the in-frame rearrangements with V and J called that TCRdb kept. Clones are partly lost; checked studies trace under half to an unresolved V gene and leave the rest unexplained. V and J calls and clone size are copied from that table; D and trimming were computed from the DNA. Across this sample there are fewer than 300,000 clones, with about 70% seen only once. The ten biggest clones cover 2.5% to 4% of the sample.

Overall results and qualifications from the work: Clinical and demographic metadata were provided uncurated, with the amount varying by source and participant.

Each collaborating institution followed its own protocols to collect whole blood in K2EDTA tubes. For TCRbeta analysis, collaborator samples were shipped as frozen whole blood, as isolated PBMCs, or as DNA extracted from either sample type. The TCR was taken from a woman of 80 years or more with acute or convalescent COVID-19. This chain is built from TRBV12-5 and TRBJ2-7; 9 of the junction bases match TRBD1. The sample consisted of peripheral blood. The CDR3 loop reads CASGHDRGAQEQYF. The nucleotides are TGTGCTAGTGGCCACGACAGGGGGGCTCAGGAGCAGTACTTC.